A selection of T cell receptor beta chains follows, all from one sample in a study of cytomegalovirus exposure and HLA in healthy donors. Sequenced by immunoSEQ multiplex PCR; TCRdb stores in-frame clones only, minus some. The sample contains some 120,000 clones, around 8.5% of which appear only once. Sequencing input: PBMCs. The receptors come from a man aged 35-49 years in good health and CMV-seronegative. Both conserved end residues are part of each CDR3. D genes are given only for firm matches. Not all rows give a size; the values are once, few, many and, for expanded clones, a class.

cdr3_aa: CASSLLRGADTQYF; cdr3_nt: TGTGCCAGCAGTCTTTTGCGGGGGGCAGATACGCAGTATTTT; j_call: TRBJ2-3; v_call: TRBV6-6; d_call: TRBD2; clone_size: few
cdr3_aa: CASSQKEIYGYTF; cdr3_nt: TGTGCCAGCAGTCAGAAAGAAATCTATGGCTACACCTTC; j_call: TRBJ1-2; v_call: TRBV28; d_call: NA; clone_size: NA
cdr3_aa: CASSERPRMNTEAFF; cdr3_nt: TGCGCCAGCAGTGAGAGGCCCAGGATGAACACTGAAGCTTTCTTT; j_call: TRBJ1-1; v_call: TRBV10-2; d_call: NA; clone_size: NA
cdr3_aa: CSVGGSYEQYF; cdr3_nt: TGCAGCGTTGGAGGCTCCTACGAGCAGTACTTC; j_call: TRBJ2-7; v_call: TRBV29-1; d_call: NA; clone_size: NA
cdr3_aa: CASAIAGLGNTGELFF; cdr3_nt: TGTGCCAGCGCAATCGCGGGCCTTGGGAACACCGGGGAGCTGTTTTTT; j_call: TRBJ2-2; v_call: TRBV5-6; d_call: NA; clone_size: few
cdr3_aa: CASSVYRGLGEAFF; cdr3_nt: TGTGCCAGCAGTGTTTACAGGGGCTTAGGTGAAGCTTTCTTT; j_call: TRBJ1-1; v_call: TRBV6-1; d_call: TRBD1; clone_size: NA
cdr3_aa: CASSLVAGHYEQYF; cdr3_nt: TGTGCCAGCAGCTTAGTAGCGGGGCACTACGAGCAGTACTTC; j_call: TRBJ2-7; v_call: TRBV7-8; d_call: TRBD2; clone_size: few
cdr3_aa: CASSEGWGLAYNEQFF; cdr3_nt: TGTGCCAGCAGTGAAGGGTGGGGACTAGCATACAATGAGCAGTTCTTC; j_call: TRBJ2-1; v_call: TRBV6-1; d_call: TRBD2; clone_size: few
cdr3_aa: CASSEGSSQLRGTGELFF; cdr3_nt: TGTGCCAGCAGTGAGGGGTCCTCTCAATTGCGGGGCACCGGGGAGCTGTTTTTT; j_call: TRBJ2-2; v_call: TRBV6-1; d_call: NA; clone_size: few
cdr3_aa: CASSGLAGLSYEQYF; cdr3_nt: TGTGCCAGCAGCGGACTAGCGGGGCTCTCCTACGAGCAGTACTTC; j_call: TRBJ2-7; v_call: TRBV7-2; d_call: TRBD2; clone_size: few
cdr3_aa: CASRRGDYTF; cdr3_nt: TGTGCCAGCAGAAGGGGTGACTACACCTTC; j_call: TRBJ1-2; v_call: TRBV6-5; d_call: NA; clone_size: few
cdr3_aa: CASSTMSQGSAPQHF; cdr3_nt: TGTGCCAGTAGTACAATGAGTCAGGGGTCTGCGCCCCAGCATTTT; j_call: TRBJ1-5; v_call: TRBV19; d_call: NA; clone_size: NA
cdr3_aa: CASSPDRTQQPQHF; cdr3_nt: TGTGCCAGCAGTCCAGACAGGACCCAGCAGCCCCAGCATTTT; j_call: TRBJ1-5; v_call: TRBV2; d_call: NA; clone_size: few
cdr3_aa: CASSYGAGYGYTF; cdr3_nt: TGTGCCAGCAGTTACGGGGCAGGGTATGGCTACACCTTC; j_call: TRBJ1-2; v_call: TRBV6-6; d_call: NA; clone_size: few
cdr3_aa: CASSSQGGGQPQHF; cdr3_nt: TGTGCCAGCAGCTCACAGGGGGGAGGTCAGCCCCAGCATTTT; j_call: TRBJ1-5; v_call: TRBV7-2; d_call: TRBD1; clone_size: few
cdr3_aa: CASSLAEGPEQYF; cdr3_nt: TGTGCCAGCAGCTTAGCGGAGGGCCCCGAGCAGTACTTC; j_call: TRBJ2-7; v_call: TRBV7-6; d_call: NA; clone_size: few
cdr3_aa: CANPGVGNTIYF; cdr3_nt: TGCGCCAACCCAGGGGTTGGAAACACCATATATTTT; j_call: TRBJ1-3; v_call: TRBV23-1; d_call: NA; clone_size: NA
cdr3_aa: CASSQAPQPQHF; cdr3_nt: TGTGCCAGCTCCCAAGCCCCACAGCCCCAGCATTTT; j_call: TRBJ1-5; v_call: TRBV18; d_call: NA; clone_size: NA
cdr3_aa: CASSLKESYNEQFF; cdr3_nt: TGTGCCAGCAGCTTAAAAGAGTCCTACAATGAGCAGTTCTTC; j_call: TRBJ2-1; v_call: TRBV7-6; d_call: NA; clone_size: many
cdr3_aa: CASSQAFVDFARSGANVLTF; cdr3_nt: TGCGCCAGCAGCCAAGCTTTCGTGGACTTCGCCCGCTCTGGGGCCAACGTCCTGACTTTC; j_call: TRBJ2-6; v_call: TRBV4-3; d_call: NA; clone_size: few
cdr3_aa: CASIPGTGGVETQYF; cdr3_nt: TGTGCCAGCATCCCCGGGACAGGGGGCGTAGAGACCCAGTACTTC; j_call: TRBJ2-5; v_call: TRBV5-6; d_call: TRBD1; clone_size: few
cdr3_aa: CASSFDWSSYNEQFF; cdr3_nt: TGTGCCAGCAGTTTCGACTGGAGCTCCTACAATGAGCAGTTCTTC; j_call: TRBJ2-1; v_call: TRBV27; d_call: NA; clone_size: NA
cdr3_aa: CASSLDQGYYGYTF; cdr3_nt: TGTGCCAGCAGCTTGGACCAGGGTTACTATGGCTACACCTTC; j_call: TRBJ1-2; v_call: TRBV5-4; d_call: NA; clone_size: few
cdr3_aa: CASSFLEGEGYTF; cdr3_nt: TGTGCCAGCAGTTTCCTCGAGGGAGAGGGCTACACCTTC; j_call: TRBJ1-2; v_call: TRBV6-6; d_call: NA; clone_size: few
cdr3_aa: CASSDDGTSVSYNEQFF; cdr3_nt: TGCGCCAGCAGTGACGATGGGACTAGCGTGTCCTACAATGAGCAGTTCTTC; j_call: TRBJ2-1; v_call: TRBV10-1; d_call: TRBD2; clone_size: NA
cdr3_aa: CASSIGTGWEGNEQFF; cdr3_nt: TGTGCCAGCAGCATTGGGACAGGATGGGAGGGCAATGAGCAGTTCTTC; j_call: TRBJ2-1; v_call: TRBV7-6; d_call: NA; clone_size: NA
cdr3_aa: CASSRGRENTIYF; cdr3_nt: TGTGCCAGCAGCCGCGGGCGAGAGAACACCATATATTTT; j_call: TRBJ1-3; v_call: TRBV4-2; d_call: NA; clone_size: NA
cdr3_aa: CASSPQGGDYEQYF; cdr3_nt: TGTGCCAGCAGCCCCCAAGGGGGCGACTACGAGCAGTACTTC; j_call: TRBJ2-7; v_call: TRBV7-2; d_call: TRBD1; clone_size: few